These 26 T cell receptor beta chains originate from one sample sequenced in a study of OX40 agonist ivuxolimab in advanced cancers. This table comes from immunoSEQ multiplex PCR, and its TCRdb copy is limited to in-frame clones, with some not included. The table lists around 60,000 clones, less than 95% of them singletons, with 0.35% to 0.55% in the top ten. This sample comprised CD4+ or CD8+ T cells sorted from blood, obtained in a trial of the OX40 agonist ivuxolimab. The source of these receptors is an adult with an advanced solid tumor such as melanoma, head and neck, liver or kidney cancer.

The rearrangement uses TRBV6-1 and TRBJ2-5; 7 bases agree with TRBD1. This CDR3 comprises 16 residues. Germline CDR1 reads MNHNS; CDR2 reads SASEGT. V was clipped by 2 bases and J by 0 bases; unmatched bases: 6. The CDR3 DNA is TGTGCCAGCAGTGAATCCGGGACAGCGTACCAAGAGACCCAGTACTTC. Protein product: CASSESGTAYQETQYF.

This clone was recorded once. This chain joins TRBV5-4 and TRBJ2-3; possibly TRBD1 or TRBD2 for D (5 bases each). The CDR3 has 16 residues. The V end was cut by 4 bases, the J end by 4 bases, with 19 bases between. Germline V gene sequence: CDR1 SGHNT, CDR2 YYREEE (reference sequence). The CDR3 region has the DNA TGTGCCAGCAGCGAATCCGGGGCCCCAGTCGCAGATACGCAGTATTTT. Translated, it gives CASSESGAPVADTQYF.

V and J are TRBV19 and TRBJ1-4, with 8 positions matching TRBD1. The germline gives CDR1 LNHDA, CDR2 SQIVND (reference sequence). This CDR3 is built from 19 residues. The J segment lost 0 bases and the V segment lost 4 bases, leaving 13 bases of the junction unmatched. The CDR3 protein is CASSTARGTGLATNEKLFF. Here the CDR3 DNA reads TGTGCCAGTAGTACCGCCCGGGGGACAGGACTTGCAACTAATGAAAAACTGTTTTTT.

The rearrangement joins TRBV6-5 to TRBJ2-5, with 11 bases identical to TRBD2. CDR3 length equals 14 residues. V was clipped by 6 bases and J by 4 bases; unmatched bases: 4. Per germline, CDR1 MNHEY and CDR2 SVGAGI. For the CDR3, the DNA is TGTGCCAGCAGGCTAGCGGGGGGCGGAGAGACCCAGTACTTC. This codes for CASRLAGGGETQYF.

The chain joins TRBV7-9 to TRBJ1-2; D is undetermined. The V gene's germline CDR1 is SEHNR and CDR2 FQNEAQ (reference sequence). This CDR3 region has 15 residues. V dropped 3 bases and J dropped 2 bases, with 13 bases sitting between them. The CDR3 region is CASSLLRTENYGYTF. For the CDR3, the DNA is TGTGCCAGCAGCTTGCTAAGGACGGAGAACTATGGCTACACCTTC.

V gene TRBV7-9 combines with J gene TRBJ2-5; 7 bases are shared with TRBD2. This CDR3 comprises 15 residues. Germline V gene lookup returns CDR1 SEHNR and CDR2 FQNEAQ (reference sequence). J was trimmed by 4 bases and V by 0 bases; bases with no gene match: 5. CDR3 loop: CASSLASGKAETQYF. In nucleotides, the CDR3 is TGTGCCAGCAGCTTAGCCAGCGGGAAAGCAGAGACCCAGTACTTC.

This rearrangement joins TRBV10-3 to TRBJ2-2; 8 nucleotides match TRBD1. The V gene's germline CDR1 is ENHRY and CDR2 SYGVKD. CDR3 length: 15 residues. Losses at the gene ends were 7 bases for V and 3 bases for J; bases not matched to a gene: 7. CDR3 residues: CAITDRTGYTGELFF. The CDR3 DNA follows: TGTGCCATCACTGACCGGACAGGGTACACCGGGGAGCTGTTTTTT.

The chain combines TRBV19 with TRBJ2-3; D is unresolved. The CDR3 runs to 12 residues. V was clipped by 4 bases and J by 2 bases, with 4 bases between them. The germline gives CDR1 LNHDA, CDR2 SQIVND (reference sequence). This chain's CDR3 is CASSTTTDTQYF. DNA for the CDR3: TGTGCCAGTAGTACGACCACAGATACGCAGTATTTT.

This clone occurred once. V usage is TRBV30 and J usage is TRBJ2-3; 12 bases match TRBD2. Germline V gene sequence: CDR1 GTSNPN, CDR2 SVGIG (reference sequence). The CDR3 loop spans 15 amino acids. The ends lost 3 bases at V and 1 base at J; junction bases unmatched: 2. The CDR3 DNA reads TGTGCCTGGAGGCGGACTAGCGGGGGCACAGATACGCAGTATTTT. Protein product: CAWRRTSGGTDTQYF.

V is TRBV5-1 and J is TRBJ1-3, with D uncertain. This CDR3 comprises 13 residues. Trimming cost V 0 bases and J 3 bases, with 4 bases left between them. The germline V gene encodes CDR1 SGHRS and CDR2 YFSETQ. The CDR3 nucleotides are TGCGCCAGCAGCTTGGGGGTTGGAAACACCATATATTTT. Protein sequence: CASSLGVGNTIYF.

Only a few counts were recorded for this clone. This chain's CDR3 is CAWSQRGSGAFF. In nucleotides, the CDR3 is TGTGCCTGGAGTCAGAGGGGCTCCGGAGCTTTCTTT. The rearrangement joins TRBV30 to TRBJ1-1; D possibly corresponds to TRBD1 (5 bases). Deletions cut 2 bases from V and 10 bases from J, with 14 bases between. Germline V lookup: CDR1 GTSNPN, CDR2 SVGIG (reference sequence). The CDR3 contains 12 residues.

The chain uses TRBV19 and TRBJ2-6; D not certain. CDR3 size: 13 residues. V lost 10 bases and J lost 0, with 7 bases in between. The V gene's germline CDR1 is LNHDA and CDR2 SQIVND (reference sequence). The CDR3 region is CATRPSGANVLTF. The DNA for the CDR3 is TGTGCCACCAGACCCTCTGGGGCCAACGTCCTGACTTTC.

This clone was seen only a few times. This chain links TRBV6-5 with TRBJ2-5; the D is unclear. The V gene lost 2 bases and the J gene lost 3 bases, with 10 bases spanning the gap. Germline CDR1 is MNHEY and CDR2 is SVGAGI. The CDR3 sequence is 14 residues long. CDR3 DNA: TGTGCCAGCAGTTACCACCCGGGTAAAGAGACCCAGTACTTC. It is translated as CASSYHPGKETQYF.

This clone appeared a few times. The CDR3 loop is CASSLGGFANTGELFF. CDR3 sequence (DNA): TGTGCCAGCAGCTTAGGCGGGTTCGCGAACACCGGGGAGCTGTTTTTT. V usage is TRBV5-6 and J usage is TRBJ2-2; perhaps TRBD2 as D (5 bases). Trimming shortened V by 2 bases and J by 0 bases, and 11 bases separated the two germline ends. The germline gives CDR1 SGHDT, CDR2 YYEEEE. This CDR3 contains 16 residues.

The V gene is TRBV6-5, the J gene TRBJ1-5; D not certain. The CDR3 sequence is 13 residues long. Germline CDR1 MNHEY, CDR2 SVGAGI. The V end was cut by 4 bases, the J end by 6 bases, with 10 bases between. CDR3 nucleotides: TGTGCCAGCAGTTCCGTAGGGAGTCAGCCCCAGCATTTT. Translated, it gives CASSSVGSQPQHF.

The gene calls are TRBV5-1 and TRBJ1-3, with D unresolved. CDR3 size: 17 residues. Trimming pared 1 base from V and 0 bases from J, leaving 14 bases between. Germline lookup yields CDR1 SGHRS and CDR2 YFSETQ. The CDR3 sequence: CASSLTPLANSGNTIYF. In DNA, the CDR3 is TGCGCCAGCAGCTTGACCCCCTTAGCGAACTCTGGAAACACCATATATTTT.

The CDR3 DNA reads TGTGCCAGCAGCTCGACCGGGACTAGCTATGAGCAGTTCTTC. As protein: CASSSTGTSYEQFF. The V call is TRBV5-4, the J call TRBJ2-1; 9 positions agree with TRBD2. Germline CDR1 SGHNT, CDR2 YYREEE (reference sequence). There are 14 residues in the CDR3. V gave up 3 bases and J gave up 8 bases; unmatched junction bases: 6.

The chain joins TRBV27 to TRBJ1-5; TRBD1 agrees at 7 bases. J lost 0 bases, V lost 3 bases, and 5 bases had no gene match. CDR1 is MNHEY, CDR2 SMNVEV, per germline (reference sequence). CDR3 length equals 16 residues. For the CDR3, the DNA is TGTGCCAGCAGTTTCTTAGGGGGCCATAGCAATCAGCCCCAGCATTTT. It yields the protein CASSFLGGHSNQPQHF.

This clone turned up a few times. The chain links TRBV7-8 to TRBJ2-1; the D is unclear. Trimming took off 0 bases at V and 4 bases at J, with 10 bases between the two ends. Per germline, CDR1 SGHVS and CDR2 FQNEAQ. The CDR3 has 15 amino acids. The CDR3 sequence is CASSLAPLSYNEQFF. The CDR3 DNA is TGTGCCAGCAGCTTAGCGCCCCTTAGTTACAATGAGCAGTTCTTC.

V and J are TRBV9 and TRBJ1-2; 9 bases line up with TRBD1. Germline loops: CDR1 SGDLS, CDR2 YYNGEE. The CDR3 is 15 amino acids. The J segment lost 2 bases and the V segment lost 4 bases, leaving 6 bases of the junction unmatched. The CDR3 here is CASSPRTGVNYGYTF. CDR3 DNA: TGTGCCAGCAGCCCACGGACAGGGGTAAACTATGGCTACACCTTC.

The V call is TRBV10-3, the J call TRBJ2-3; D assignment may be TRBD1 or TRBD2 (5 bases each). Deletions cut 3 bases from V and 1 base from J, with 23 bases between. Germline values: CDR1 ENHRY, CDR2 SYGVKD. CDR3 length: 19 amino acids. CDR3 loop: CAISDSDTGTRWGTDTQYF. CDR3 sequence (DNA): TGTGCCATCAGTGATTCCGATACCGGGACCCGGTGGGGCACAGATACGCAGTATTTT.

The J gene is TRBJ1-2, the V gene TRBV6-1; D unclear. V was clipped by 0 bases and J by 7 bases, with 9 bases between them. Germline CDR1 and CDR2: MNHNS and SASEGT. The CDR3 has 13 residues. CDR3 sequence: CASSEAATFGYTF. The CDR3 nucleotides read TGTGCCAGCAGTGAAGCAGCAACATTTGGCTACACCTTC.

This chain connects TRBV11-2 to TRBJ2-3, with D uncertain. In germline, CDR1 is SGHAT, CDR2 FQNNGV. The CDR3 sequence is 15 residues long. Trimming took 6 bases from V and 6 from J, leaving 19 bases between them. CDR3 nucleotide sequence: TGTGCCAGCAGAGGGCCTAGATCGGGTTTGGATACGCAGTATTTT. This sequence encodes CASRGPRSGLDTQYF.

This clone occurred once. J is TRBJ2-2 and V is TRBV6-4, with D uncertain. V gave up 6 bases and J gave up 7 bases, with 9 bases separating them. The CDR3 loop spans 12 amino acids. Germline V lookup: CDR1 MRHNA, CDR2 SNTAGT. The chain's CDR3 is CASSPNGGELFF. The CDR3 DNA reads TGTGCCAGCAGCCCTAACGGCGGGGAGCTGTTTTTT.

The CDR3 spells CASSPRTGSQPQHF. The CDR3, as DNA: TGCGCCAGCAGCCCGCGGACAGGGAGTCAGCCCCAGCATTTT. The J gene is TRBJ1-5, the V gene TRBV4-1; 8 bases map to TRBD1. CDR1 and CDR2 (germline): MGHRA, YSYEKL. This CDR3 contains 14 residues. Trimming took 4 bases from V and 6 from J; bases not matched to a gene: 5.

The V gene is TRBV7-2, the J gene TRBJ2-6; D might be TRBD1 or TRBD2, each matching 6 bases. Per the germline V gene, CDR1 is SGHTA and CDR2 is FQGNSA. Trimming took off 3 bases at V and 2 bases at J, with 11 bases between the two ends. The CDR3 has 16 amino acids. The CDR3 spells CASSFGGLTGANVLTF. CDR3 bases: TGTGCCAGCAGCTTCGGGGGCCTTACTGGGGCCAACGTCCTGACTTTC.